This T cell receptor beta chain derives from a study of cytomegalovirus exposure and HLA in healthy donors. V gave up 3 bases and J gave up 10 bases; unmatched junction bases: 8. Germline assignment: CDR1 LNHDA and CDR2 SQIVND (reference sequence). This CDR3 region has 14 residues. PCR primers comprised 60 Vbeta and 13 Jbeta primers. The data were produced by immunoSEQ multiplex PCR, yet TCRdb's version contains in-frame clones alone and is incomplete. The sample carries 84,000 or so clones, approximately 80% recorded once. This clonotype was obtained from a man aged 45 to 65 in good health and CMV-seronegative. The specimen sequenced was PBMCs. The J gene is TRBJ1-1, the V gene TRBV19; TRBD1 matches 10 bases. CDR3 residues: CASSMTDRGRLAFF. CDR3 sequence (DNA): TGTGCCAGTAGTATGACAGACAGGGGGCGATTAGCTTTCTTT.